The source of this T cell receptor beta chain is a study of T cell repertoires in cytomegalovirus infection. This CDR3 has 15 residues. V gave up 4 bases and J gave up 1 base; unmatched junction bases: 5. Germline V gene sequence: CDR1 SGDLS, CDR2 YYNGEE. TCRdb reprocessed the reads via MiXCR and lists one record per CDR3 protein. The table has some 280,000 distinct CDR3 sequences, roughly 13% seen once. V gene TRBV9 combines with J gene TRBJ2-4; 7 bases map to TRBD1. The clonotype originates from a human donor in good health (CMV status not recorded). Some clones in this sample may be carry-over from other donors' samples. The sequenced sample was PBMCs. CDR3 amino acids: CASSLRGQAKNIQYF. The DNA for the CDR3 is TGTGCCAGCAGCCTTAGGGGACAGGCCAAAAACATTCAGTACTTC.